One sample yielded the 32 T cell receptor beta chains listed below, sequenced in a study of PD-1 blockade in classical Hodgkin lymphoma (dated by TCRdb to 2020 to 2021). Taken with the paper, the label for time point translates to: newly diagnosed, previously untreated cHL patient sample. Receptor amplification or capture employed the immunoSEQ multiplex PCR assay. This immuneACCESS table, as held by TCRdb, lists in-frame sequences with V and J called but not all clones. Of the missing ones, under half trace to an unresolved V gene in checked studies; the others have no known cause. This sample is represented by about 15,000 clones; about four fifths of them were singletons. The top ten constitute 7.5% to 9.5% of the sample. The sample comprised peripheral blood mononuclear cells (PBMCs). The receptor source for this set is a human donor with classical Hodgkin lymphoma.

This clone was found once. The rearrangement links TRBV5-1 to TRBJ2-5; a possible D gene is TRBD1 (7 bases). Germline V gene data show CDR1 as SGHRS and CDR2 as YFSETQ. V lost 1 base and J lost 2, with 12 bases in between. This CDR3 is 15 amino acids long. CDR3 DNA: TGCGCCAGCAGCTTGTGGGGGGACAGACAAGAGACCCAGTACTTC. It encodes CASSLWGDRQETQYF.

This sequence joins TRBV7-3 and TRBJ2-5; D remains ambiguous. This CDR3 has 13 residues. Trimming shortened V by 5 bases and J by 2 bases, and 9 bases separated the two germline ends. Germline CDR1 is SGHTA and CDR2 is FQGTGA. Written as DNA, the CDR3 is TGTGCCAGCAGCAGCCAAGTACAAGAGACCCAGTACTTC. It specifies CASSSQVQETQYF.

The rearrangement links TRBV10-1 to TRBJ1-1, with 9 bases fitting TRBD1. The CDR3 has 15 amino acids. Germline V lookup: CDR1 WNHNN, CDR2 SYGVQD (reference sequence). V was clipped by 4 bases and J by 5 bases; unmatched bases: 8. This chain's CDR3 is CASSVGQGGETEAFF. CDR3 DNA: TGCGCCAGCAGTGTGGGACAGGGAGGGGAAACTGAAGCTTTCTTT.

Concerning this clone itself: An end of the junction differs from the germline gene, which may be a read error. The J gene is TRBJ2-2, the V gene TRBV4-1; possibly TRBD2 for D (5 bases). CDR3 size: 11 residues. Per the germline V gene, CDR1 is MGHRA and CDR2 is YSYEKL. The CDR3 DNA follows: TGCGCCAGCAGCCACCAGTGGGGAGCTGTTTTT. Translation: CASSHQWGAVF.

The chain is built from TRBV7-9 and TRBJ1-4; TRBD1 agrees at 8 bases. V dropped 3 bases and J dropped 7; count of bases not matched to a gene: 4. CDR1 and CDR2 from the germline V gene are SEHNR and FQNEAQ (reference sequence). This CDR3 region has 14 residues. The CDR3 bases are TGTGCCAGCAGCTTGGACAGGGTCGCTGAAAAACTGTTTTTT. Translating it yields CASSLDRVAEKLFF.

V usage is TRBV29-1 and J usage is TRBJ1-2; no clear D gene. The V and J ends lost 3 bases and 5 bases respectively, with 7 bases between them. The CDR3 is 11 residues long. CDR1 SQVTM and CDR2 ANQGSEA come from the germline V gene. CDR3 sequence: CSVERTYGYTF. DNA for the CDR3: TGCAGCGTTGAGCGCACATATGGCTACACCTTC.

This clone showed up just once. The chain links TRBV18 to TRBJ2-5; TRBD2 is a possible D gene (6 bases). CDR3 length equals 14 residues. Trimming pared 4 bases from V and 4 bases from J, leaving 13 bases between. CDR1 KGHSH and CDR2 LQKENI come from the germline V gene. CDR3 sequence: CASSLRDSAETQYF. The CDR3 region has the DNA TGTGCCAGCTCACTGCGGGACTCAGCAGAGACCCAGTACTTC.

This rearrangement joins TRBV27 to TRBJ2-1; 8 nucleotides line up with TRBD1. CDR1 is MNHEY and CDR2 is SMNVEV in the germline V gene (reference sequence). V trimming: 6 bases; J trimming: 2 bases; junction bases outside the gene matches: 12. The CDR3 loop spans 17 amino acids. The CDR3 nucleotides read TGTGCCAGCAGCCCTGTCTCCGTGGGACAGGCCTACAATGAGCAGTTCTTC. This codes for CASSPVSVGQAYNEQFF.

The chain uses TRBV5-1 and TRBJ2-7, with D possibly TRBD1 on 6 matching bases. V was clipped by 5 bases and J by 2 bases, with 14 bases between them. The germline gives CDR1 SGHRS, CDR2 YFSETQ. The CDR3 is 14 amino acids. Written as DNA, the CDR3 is TGCGCCAGCAGGGTCCAACAGGGCCCCTACGAGCAGTACTTC. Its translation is CASRVQQGPYEQYF.

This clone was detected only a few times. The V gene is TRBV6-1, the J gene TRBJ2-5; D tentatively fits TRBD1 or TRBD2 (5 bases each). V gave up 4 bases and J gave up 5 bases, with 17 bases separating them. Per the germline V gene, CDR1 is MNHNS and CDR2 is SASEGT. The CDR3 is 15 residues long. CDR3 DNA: TGTGCCAGCAGTGCTGGGACCCAGACCCTGGAGACCCAGTACTTC. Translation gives CASSAGTQTLETQYF.

The CDR3 protein is CASSADDSSSYNEQFF. The CDR3, as DNA: TGTGCCAGCAGCGCGGATGACTCCAGCTCCTACAATGAGCAGTTCTTC. V gene TRBV9 combines with J gene TRBJ2-1; D is unresolved. Trimming cost V 3 bases and J 0 bases, with 13 bases left between them. Germline lookup yields CDR1 SGDLS and CDR2 YYNGEE. There are 16 residues in the CDR3.

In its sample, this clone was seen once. The CDR3 loop is CASSLFGWGTEAFF. DNA of the CDR3: TGTGCCAGCAGCTTGTTTGGGTGGGGCACTGAAGCTTTCTTT. The chain combines TRBV5-4 with TRBJ1-1; the D is unclear. V shed 1 base and J shed 4 bases, with 11 bases lying between them. Per germline, CDR1 SGHNT and CDR2 YYREEE (reference sequence). The CDR3 consists of 14 residues.

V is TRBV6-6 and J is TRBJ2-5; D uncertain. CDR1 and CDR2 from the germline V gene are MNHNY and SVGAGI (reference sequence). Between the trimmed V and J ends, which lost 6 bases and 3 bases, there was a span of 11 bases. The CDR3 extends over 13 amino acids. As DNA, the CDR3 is TGTGCCAGCAGGGACGGGCCCGAAGAGACCCAGTACTTC. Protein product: CASRDGPEETQYF.

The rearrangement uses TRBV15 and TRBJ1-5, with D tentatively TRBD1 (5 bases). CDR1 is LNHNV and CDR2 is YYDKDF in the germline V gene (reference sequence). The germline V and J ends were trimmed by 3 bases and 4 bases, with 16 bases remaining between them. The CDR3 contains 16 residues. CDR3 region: CATSRADTLLNQPQHF. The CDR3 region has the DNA TGTGCCACCAGCAGGGCGGACACCCTCTTAAATCAGCCCCAGCATTTT.

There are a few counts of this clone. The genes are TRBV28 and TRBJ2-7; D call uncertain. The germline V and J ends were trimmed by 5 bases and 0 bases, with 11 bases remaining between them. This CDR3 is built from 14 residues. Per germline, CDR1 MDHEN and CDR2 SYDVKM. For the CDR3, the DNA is TGTGCCAGCAGTCCCCAGCCCAGCTCCTACGAGCAGTACTTC. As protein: CASSPQPSSYEQYF.

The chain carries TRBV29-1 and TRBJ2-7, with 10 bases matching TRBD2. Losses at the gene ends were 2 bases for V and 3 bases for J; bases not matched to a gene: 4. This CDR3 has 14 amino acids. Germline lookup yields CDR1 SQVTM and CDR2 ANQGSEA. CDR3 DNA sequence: TGCAGCGTTGAAATAGCGGGAGGTGGCTACGAGCAGTACTTC. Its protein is CSVEIAGGGYEQYF.

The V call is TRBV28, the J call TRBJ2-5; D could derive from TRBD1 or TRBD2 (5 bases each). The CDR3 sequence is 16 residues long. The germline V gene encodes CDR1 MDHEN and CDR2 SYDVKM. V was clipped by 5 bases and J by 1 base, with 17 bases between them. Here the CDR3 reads CASSLFWGMSQETQYF. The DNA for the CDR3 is TGTGCCAGCAGTCTCTTTTGGGGGATGAGCCAAGAGACCCAGTACTTC.

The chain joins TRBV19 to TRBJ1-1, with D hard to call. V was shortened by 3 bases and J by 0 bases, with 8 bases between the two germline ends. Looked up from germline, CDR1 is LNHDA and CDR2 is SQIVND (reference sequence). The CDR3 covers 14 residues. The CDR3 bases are TGTGCCAGTAGTATTGCGTCGGTGAACACTGAAGCTTTCTTT. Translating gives CASSIASVNTEAFF.

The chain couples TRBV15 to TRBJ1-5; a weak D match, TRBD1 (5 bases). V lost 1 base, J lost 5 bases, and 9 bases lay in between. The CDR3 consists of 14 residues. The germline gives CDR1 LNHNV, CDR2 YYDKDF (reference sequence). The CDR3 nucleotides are TGTGCCACCAGCAGAGTCAGGGCTTATCAGCCCCAGCATTTT. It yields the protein CATSRVRAYQPQHF.

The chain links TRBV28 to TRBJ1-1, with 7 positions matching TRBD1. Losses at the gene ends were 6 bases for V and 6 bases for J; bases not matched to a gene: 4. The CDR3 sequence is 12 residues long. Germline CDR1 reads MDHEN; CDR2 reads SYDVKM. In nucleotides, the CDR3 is TGTGCCAGCAGGGAAGGGGGCGCTGAAGCTTTCTTT. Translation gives CASREGGAEAFF.

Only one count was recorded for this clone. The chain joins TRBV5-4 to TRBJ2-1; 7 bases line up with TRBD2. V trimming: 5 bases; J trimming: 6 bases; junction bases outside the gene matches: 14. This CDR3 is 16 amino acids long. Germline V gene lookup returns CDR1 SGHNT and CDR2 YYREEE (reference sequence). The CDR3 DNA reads TGTGCCAGCAGGTTCCGGGGAGGGAGAGGAGTCAATGAGCAGTTCTTC. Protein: CASRFRGGRGVNEQFF.

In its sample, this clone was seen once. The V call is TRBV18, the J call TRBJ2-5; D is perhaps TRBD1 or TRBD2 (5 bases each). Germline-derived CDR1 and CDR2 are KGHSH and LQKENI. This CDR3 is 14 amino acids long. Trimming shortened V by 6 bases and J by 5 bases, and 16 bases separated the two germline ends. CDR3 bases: TGTGCCAGCTCTGTCGAGGGGCCGGTTGAGACCCAGTACTTC. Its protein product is CASSVEGPVETQYF.

The CDR3 sequence is CASSSGLAGNIQYF. The CDR3, as DNA: TGTGCCAGCAGCTCGGGACTAGCGGGAAACATTCAGTACTTC. The chain joins TRBV7-3 to TRBJ2-4; TRBD2 agrees at 12 bases. Trimming cost V 4 bases and J 6 bases; bases outside gene matches: 1. The CDR3 runs 14 residues. Germline values: CDR1 SGHTA, CDR2 FQGTGA. The whole variable domain, remainder taken from reference TRBV7-3 and TRBJ2-4, is GAGVSQTPSNKVTEKGKYVELRCDPISGHTALYWYRQSLGQGPEFLIYFQGTGAADDSGLPNDRFFAVRPEGSVSTLKIQRTERGDSAVYLCASSSGLAGNIQYFGAGTRLSVL.

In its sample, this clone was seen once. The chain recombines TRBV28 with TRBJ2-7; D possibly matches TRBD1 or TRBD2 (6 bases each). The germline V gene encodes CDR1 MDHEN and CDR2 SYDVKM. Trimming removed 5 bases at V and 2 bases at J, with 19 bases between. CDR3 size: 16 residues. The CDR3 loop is CASSLGGAGVPYEQYF. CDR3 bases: TGTGCCAGCAGTCTAGGAGGGGCAGGGGTCCCCTACGAGCAGTACTTC.

The CDR3 reads CASSTTVDRGLGYGYTF. The DNA for the CDR3 is TGTGCCAGTAGTACGACCGTAGACAGGGGGCTCGGTTATGGCTACACCTTC. The rearrangement links TRBV19 to TRBJ1-2; TRBD1 aligns across 10 bases. V dropped 4 bases and J dropped 5; count of bases not matched to a gene: 13. The CDR3 runs 17 residues. CDR1 is LNHDA, CDR2 SQIVND, per germline (reference sequence).

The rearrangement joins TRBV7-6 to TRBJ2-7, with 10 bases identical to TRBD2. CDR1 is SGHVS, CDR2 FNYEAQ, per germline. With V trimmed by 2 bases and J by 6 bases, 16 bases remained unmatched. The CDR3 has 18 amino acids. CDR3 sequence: CASSLKAPDPSGSGEQYF. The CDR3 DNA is TGTGCCAGCAGCTTAAAAGCCCCCGACCCTAGCGGGAGTGGCGAGCAGTACTTC.

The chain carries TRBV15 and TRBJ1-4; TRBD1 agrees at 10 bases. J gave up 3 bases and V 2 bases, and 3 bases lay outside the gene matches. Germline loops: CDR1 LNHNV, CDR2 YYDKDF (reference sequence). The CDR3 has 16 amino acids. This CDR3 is CATSRSGTGANEKLFF. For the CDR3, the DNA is TGTGCCACCAGCAGATCGGGGACAGGGGCTAATGAAAAACTGTTTTTT.

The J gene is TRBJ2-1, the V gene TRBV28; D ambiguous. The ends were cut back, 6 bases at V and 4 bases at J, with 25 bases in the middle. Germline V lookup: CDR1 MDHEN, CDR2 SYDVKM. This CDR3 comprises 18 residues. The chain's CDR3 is CASSLSDDPRHPYNEQFF. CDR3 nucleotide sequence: TGTGCCAGCAGCCTAAGCGATGATCCGCGGCACCCTTACAATGAGCAGTTCTTC.

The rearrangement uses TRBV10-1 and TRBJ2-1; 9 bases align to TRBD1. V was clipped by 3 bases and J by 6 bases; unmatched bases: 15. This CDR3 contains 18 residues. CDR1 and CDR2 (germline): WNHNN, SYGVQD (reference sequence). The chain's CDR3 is CASSDVSRDRVFPNEQFF. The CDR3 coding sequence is TGCGCCAGCAGTGACGTTAGTCGGGACAGGGTGTTCCCCAATGAGCAGTTCTTC.

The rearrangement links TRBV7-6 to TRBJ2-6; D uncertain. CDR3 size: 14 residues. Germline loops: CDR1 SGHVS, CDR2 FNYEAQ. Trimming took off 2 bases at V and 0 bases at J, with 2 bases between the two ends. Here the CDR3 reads CASSLHSGANVLTF. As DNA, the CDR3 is TGTGCCAGCAGCTTACACTCTGGGGCCAACGTCCTGACTTTC.

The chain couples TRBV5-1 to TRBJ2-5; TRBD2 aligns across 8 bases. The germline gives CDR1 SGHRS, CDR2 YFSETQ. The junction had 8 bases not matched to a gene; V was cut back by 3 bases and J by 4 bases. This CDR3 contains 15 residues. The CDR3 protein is CASSWTGLGGETQYF. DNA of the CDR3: TGCGCCAGCAGCTGGACGGGACTAGGCGGAGAGACCCAGTACTTC.

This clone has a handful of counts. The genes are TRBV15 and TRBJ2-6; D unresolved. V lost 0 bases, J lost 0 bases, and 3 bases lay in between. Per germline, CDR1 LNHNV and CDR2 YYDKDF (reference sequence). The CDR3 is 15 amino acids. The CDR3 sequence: CATSRDNSGANVLTF. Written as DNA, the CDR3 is TGTGCCACCAGCAGAGATAACTCTGGGGCCAACGTCCTGACTTTC.